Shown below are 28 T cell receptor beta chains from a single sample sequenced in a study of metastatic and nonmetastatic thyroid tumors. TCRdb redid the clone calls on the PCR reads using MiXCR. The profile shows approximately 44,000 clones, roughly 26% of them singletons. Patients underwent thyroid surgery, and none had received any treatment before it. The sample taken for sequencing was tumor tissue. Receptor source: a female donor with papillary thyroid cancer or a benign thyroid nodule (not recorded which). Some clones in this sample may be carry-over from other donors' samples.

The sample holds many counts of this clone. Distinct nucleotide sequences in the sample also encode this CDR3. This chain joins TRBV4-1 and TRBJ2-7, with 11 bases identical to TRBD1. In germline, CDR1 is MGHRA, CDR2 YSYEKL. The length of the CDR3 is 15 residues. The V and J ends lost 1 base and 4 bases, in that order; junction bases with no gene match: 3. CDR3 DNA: TGCGCCAGCAGCCAAGGGACAGGGGGCTATTACGAGCAGTACTTC. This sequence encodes CASSQGTGGYYEQYF.

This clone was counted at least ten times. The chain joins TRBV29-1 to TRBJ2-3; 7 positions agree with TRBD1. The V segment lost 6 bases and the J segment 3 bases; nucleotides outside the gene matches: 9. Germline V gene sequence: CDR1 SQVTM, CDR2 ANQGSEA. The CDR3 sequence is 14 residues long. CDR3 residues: CSVAAGTATDTQYF. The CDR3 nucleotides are TGCAGCGTAGCAGCCGGGACAGCAACAGATACGCAGTATTTT.

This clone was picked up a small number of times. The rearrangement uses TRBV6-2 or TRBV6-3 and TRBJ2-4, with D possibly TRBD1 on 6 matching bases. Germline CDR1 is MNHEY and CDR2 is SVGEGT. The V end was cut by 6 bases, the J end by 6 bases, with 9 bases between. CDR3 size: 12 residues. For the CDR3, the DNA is TGTGCCAGCAGCTCGGACAGAAACATTCAGTACTTC. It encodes CASSSDRNIQYF.

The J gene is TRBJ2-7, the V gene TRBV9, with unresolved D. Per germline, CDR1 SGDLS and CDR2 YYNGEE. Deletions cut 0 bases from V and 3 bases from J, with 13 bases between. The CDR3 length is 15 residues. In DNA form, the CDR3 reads TGTGCCAGCAGCGTAGATGGATGGACGAACTACGAGCAGTACTTC. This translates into CASSVDGWTNYEQYF.

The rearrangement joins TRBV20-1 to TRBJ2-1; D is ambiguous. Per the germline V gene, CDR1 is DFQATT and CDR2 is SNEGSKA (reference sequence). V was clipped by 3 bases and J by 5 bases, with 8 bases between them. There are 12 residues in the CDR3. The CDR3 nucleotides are TGCAGTGCTAGTGATCAGAACAATGAGCAGTTCTTC. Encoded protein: CSASDQNNEQFF.

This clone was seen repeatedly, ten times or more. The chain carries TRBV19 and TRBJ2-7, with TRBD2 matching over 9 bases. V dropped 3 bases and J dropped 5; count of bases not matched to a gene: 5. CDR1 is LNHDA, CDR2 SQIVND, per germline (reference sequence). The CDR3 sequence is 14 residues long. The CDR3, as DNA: TGTGCCAGTAGTATCGGGACTAGCTCTCACGAGCAGTACTTC. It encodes CASSIGTSSHEQYF.

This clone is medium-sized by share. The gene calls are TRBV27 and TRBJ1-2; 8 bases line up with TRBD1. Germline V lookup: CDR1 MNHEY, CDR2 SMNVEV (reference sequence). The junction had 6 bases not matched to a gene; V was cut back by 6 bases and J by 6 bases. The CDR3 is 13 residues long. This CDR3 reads CASSSKTGDGYTF. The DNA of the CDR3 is TGTGCCAGCAGCTCCAAGACAGGGGATGGCTACACCTTC.

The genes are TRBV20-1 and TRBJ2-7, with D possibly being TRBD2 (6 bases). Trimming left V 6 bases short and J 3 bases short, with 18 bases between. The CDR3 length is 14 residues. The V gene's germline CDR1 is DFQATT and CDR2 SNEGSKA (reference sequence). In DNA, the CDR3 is TGCAGTGCAACCGAGGAGGCGGGGCACTACGAGCAGTACTTC. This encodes CSATEEAGHYEQYF.

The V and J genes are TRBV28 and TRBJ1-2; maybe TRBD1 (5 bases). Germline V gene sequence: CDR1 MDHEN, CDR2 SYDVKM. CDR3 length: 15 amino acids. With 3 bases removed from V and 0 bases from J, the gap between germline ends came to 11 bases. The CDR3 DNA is TGTGCCAGCAGTTTTTTGGACATCTCTAACTATGGCTACACCTTC. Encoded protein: CASSFLDISNYGYTF.

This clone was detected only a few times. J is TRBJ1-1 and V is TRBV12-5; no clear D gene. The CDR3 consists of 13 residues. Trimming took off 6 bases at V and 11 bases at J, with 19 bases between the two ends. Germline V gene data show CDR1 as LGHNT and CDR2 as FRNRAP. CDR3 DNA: TGTGCTAGTGGAAGCCCCGACATCCTTGAGGCTTTCTTT. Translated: CASGSPDILEAFF.

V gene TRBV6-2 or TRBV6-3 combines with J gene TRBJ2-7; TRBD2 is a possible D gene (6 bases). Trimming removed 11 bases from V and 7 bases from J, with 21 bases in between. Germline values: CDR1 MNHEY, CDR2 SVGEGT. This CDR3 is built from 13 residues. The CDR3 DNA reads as TGTGCCTGCACCCTGACTAGGGTGGAGGAGCAGTACTTC. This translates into CACTLTRVEEQYF.

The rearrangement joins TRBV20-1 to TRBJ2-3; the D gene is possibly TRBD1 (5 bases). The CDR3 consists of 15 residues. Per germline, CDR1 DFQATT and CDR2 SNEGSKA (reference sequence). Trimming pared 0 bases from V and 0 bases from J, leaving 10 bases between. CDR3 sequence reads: CSARDPYRSTDTQYF. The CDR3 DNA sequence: TGCAGTGCTAGAGATCCATACAGGAGCACAGATACGCAGTATTTT.

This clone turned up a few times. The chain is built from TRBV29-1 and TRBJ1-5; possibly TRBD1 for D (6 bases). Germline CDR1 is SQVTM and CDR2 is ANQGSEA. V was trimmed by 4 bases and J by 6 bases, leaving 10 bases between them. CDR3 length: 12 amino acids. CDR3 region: CSVGQVGQPQHF. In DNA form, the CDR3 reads TGCAGCGTTGGACAGGTCGGTCAGCCCCAGCATTTT.

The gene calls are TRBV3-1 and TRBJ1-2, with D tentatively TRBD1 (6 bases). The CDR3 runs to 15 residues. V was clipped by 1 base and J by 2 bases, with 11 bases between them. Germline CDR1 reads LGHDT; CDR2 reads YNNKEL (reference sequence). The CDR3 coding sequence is TGTGCCAGCAGCCAAGCAACTACAGGGAACTATGGCTACACCTTC. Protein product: CASSQATTGNYGYTF. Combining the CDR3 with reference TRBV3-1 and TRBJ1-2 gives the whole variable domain DTAVSQTPKYLVTQMGNDKSIKCEQNLGHDTMYWYKQDSKKFLKIMFSYNNKELIINETVPNRFSPKSPDKAHLNLHINSLELGDSAVYFCASSQATTGNYGYTFGSGTRLTVV.

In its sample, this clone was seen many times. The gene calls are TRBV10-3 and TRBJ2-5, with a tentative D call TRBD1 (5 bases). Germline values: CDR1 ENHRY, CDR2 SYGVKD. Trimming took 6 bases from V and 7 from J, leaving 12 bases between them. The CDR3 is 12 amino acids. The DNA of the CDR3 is TGTGCCATCAGACAGGAAGTTGGGACCCAGTACTTC. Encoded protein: CAIRQEVGTQYF.

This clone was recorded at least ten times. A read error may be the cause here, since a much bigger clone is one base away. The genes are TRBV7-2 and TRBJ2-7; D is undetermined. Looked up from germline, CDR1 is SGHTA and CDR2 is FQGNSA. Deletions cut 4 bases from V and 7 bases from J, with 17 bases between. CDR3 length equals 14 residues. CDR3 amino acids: CASSSDHWSEEQYF. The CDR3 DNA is TGTGCCAGCAGCTCCGATCATTGGAGCGAGGAGCAGTACTTC.

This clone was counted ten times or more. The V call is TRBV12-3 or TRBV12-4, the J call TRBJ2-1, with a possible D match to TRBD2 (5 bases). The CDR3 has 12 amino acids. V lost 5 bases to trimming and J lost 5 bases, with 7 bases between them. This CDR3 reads CASSPGDNEQFF. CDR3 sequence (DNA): TGTGCCAGCAGTCCCGGGGACAATGAGCAGTTCTTC.

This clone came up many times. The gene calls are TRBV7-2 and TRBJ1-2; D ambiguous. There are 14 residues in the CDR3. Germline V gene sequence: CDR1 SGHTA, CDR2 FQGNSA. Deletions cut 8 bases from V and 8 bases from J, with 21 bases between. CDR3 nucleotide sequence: TGTGCCAGCGGCCCTTATATTTCAGACTCAGGCTACACCTTC. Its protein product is CASGPYISDSGYTF. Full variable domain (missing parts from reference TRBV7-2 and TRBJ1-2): GAGVSQSPSNKVTEKGKDVELRCDPISGHTALYWYRQSLGQGLEFLIYFQGNSAPDKSGLPSDRFSAERTGGSVSTLTIQRTQQEDSAVYLCASGPYISDSGYTFGSGTRLTVV.

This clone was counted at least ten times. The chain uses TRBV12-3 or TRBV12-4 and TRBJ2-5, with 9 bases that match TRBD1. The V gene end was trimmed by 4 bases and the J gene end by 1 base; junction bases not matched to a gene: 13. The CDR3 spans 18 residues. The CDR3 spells CASSSAPPGQGFQETQYF. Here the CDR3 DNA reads TGTGCCAGCAGTTCCGCGCCTCCGGGACAGGGTTTCCAAGAGACCCAGTACTTC.

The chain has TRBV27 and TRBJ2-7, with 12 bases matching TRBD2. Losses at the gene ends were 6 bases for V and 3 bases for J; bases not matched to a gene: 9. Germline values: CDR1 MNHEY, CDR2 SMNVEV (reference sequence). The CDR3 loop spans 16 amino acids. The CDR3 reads CASSILAGGISYEQYF. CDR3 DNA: TGTGCCAGCAGCATCCTAGCGGGAGGGATCAGCTACGAGCAGTACTTC.

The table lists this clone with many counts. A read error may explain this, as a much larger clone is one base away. The CDR3 coding sequence is TGTGCCAGTAGTATCATAGCGGGGTGCACTAATGAGCAGTTCTTC. This encodes CASSIIAGCTNEQFF. The V call is TRBV19, the J call TRBJ2-1; 8 nucleotides align to TRBD2. The CDR3 is made up of 15 amino acids. V was pared by 3 bases and J by 7 bases, with 8 bases of the junction left unmatched. Germline loops: CDR1 LNHDA, CDR2 SQIVND (reference sequence). Full variable domain (rest looked up from reference TRBV19 and TRBJ2-1): DGGITQSPKYLFRKEGQNVTLSCEQNLNHDAMYWYRQDPGQGLRLIYYSQIVNDFQKGDIAEGYSVSREKKESFPLTVTSAQKNPTAFYLCASSIIAGCTNEQFFGPGTRLTVL.

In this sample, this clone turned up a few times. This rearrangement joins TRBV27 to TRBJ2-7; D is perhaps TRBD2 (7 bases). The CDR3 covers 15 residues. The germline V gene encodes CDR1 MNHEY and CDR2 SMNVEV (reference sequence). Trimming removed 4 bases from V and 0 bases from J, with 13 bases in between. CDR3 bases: TGTGCCAGCAGTTCGGGGGGCCCGAGCTCCTACGAGCAGTACTTC. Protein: CASSSGGPSSYEQYF.

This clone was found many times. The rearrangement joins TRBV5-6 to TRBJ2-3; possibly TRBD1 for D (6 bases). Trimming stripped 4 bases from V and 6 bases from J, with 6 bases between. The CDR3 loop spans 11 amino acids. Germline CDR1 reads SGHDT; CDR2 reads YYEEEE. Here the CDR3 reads CASSRGDTQYF. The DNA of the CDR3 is TGTGCCAGCAGCAGGGGGGATACGCAGTATTTT.

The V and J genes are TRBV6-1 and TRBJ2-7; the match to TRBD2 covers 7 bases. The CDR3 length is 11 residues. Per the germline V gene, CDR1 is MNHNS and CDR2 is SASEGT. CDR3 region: CATGRDYEQYF. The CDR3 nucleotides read TGTGCGACGGGGAGGGATTACGAGCAGTACTTC.

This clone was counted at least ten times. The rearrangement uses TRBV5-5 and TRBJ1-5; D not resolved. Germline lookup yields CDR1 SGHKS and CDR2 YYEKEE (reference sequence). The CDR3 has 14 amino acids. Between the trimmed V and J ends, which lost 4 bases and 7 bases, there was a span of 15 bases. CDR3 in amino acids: CASSPSDGPQPQHF. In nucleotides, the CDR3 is TGTGCCAGCAGCCCCTCCGATGGGCCACAGCCCCAGCATTTT.

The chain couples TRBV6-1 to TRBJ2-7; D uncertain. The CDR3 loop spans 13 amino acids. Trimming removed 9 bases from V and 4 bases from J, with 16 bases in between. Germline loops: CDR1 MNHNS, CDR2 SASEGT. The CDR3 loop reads CASLRLGSYEQYF. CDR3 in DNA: TGTGCCAGTCTACGGCTGGGGTCTTACGAGCAGTACTTC.

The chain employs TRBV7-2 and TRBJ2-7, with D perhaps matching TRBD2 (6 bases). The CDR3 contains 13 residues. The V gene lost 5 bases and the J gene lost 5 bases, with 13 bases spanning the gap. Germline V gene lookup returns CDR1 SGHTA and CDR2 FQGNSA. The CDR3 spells CASSPIWGDEQYF. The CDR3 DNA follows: TGTGCCAGCAGCCCCATTTGGGGGGACGAGCAGTACTTC.

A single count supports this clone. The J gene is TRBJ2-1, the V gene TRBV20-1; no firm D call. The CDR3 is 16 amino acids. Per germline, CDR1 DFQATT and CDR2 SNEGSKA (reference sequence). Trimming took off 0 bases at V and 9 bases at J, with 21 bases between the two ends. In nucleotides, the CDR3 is TGCAGTGCTAGAGATAATTTTCAAAACGCATTCAGTGAGCAGTTCTTC. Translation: CSARDNFQNAFSEQFF.